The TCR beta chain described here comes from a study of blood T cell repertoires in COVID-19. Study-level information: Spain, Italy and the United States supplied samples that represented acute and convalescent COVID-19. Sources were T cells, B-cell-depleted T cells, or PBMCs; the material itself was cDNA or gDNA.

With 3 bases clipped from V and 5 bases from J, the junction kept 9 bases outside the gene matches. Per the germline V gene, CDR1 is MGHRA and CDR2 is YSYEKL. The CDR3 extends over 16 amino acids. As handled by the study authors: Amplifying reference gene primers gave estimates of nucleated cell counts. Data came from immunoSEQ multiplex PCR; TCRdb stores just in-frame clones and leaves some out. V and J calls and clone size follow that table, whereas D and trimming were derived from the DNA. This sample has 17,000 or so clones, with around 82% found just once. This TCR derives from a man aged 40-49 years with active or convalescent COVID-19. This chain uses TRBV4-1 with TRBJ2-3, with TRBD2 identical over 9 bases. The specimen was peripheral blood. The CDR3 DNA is TGCGCCAGCAGCCAGCAACAGCGGGGGGCGGGAGATACGCAGTATTTT. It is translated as CASSQQQRGAGDTQYF.